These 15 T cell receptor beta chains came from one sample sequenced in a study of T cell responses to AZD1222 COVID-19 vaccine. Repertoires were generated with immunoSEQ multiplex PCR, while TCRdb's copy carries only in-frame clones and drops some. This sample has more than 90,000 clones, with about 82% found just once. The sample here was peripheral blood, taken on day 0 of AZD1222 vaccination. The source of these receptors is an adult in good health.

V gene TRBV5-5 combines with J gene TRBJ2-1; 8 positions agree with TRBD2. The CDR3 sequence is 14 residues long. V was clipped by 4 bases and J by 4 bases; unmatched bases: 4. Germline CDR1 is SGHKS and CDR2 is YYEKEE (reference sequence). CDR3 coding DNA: TGTGCCAGCAGCCTCTTAGCGGGGTACAATGAGCAGTTCTTC. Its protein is CASSLLAGYNEQFF.

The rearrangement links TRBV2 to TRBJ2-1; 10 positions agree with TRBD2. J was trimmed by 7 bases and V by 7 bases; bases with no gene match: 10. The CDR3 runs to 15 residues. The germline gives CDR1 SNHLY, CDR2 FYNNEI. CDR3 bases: TGTGCCAGCACCCAGGGACTAGCGTTGATGAATGAGCAGTTCTTC. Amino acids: CASTQGLALMNEQFF.

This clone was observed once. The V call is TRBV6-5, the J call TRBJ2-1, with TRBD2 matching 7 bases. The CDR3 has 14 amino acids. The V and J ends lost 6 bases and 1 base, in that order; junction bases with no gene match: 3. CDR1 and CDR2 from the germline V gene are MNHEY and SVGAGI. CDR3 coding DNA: TGTGCCAGCAGCACTAGCGAGTCCTACAATGAGCAGTTCTTC. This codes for CASSTSESYNEQFF.

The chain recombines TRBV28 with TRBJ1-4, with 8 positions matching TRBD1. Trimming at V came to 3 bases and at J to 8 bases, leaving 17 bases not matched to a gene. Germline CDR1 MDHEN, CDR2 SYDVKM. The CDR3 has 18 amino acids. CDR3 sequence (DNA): TGTGCCAGCAGTTTGGGCAGGGGGCGCGAATCGGTACGAGAAAAACTGTTTTTT. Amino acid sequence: CASSLGRGRESVREKLFF.

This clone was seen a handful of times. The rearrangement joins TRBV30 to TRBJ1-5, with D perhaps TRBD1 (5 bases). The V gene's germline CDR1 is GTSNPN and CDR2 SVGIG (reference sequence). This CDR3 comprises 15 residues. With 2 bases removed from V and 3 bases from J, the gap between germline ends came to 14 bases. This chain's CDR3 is CAWSFRGANNQPQHF. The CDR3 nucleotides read TGTGCCTGGAGTTTTAGGGGAGCGAACAATCAGCCCCAGCATTTT.

The CDR3 loop reads CASSQDGDSYNEKLFF. CDR3 in DNA: TGCGCCAGCAGCCAAGACGGGGACAGTTACAATGAAAAACTGTTTTTT. The chain links TRBV4-3 to TRBJ1-4; TRBD1 aligns across 7 bases. The CDR3 contains 16 residues. Trimming cost V 0 bases and J 5 bases; bases outside gene matches: 6. The germline CDR1 and CDR2 sequences are LGHNA and YSLEER.

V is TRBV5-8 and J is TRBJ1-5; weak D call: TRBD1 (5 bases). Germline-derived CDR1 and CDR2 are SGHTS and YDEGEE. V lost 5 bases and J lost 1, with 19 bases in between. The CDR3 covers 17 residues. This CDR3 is CASSRPFWGGSNQPQHF. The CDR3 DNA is TGTGCCAGCAGTCGTCCCTTTTGGGGCGGGAGCAATCAGCCCCAGCATTTT.

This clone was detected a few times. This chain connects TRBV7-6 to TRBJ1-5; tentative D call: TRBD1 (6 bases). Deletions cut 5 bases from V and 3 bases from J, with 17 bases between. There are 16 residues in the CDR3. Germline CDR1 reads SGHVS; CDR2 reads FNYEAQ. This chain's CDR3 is CASSRGAGLYNQPQHF. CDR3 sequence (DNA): TGTGCCAGCAGCAGGGGGGCAGGGTTATACAATCAGCCCCAGCATTTT.

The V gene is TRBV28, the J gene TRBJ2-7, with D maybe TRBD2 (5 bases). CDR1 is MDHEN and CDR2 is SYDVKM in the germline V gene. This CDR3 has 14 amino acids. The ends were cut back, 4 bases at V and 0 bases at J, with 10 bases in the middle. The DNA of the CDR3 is TGTGCCAGCAGTTCAGCCGGGATCTCCTACGAGCAGTACTTC. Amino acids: CASSSAGISYEQYF.

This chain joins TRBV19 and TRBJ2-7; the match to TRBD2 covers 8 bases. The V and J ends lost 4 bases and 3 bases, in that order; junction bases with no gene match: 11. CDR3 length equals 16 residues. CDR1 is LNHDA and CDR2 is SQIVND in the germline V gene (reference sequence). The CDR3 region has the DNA TGTGCCAGTAGTAGAAGGAGACTAGCGACTTTCTACGAGCAGTACTTC. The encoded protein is CASSRRRLATFYEQYF.

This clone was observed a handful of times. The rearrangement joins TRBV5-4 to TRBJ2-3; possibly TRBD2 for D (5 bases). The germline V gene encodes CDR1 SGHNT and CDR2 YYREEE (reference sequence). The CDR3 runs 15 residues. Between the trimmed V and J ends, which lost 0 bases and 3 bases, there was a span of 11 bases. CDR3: CASSLGGGGTDTQYF. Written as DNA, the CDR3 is TGTGCCAGCAGCTTGGGGGGTGGCGGGACAGATACGCAGTATTTT.

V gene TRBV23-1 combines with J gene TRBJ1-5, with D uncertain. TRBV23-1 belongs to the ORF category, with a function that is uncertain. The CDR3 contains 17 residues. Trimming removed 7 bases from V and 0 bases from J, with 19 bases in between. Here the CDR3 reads CASIYKRNRHSNQPQHF. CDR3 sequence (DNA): TGCGCCAGCATCTATAAGCGGAACCGCCATAGCAATCAGCCCCAGCATTTT.

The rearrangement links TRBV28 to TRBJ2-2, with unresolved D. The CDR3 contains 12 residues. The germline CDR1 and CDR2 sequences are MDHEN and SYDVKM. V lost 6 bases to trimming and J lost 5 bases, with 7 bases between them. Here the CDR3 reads CASSPLTGELFF. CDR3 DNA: TGTGCCAGCAGCCCCTTGACCGGGGAGCTGTTTTTT.

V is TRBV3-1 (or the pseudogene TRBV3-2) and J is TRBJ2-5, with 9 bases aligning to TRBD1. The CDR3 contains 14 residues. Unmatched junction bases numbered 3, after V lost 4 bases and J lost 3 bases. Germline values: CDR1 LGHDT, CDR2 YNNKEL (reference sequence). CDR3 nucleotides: TGTGCCAGCAGCCCAAGGACAGGGGAAGAGACCCAGTACTTC. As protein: CASSPRTGEETQYF.

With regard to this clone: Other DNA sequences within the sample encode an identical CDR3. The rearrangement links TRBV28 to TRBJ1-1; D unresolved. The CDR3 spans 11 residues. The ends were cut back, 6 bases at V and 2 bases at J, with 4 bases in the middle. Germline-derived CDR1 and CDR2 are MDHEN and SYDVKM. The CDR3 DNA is TGTGCCAGCAGCCCAAACACTGAAGCTTTCTTT. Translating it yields CASSPNTEAFF.